What follows describes a single T cell receptor beta chain. The antigen is not known. This sample stems from a study of regulatory T cells in long-lasting Graves disease. Whole-study context: Over 5 years of antithyroid drugs plus positive TSH receptor antibodies defined persistent Graves' disease. Study findings and constraints: It was possible that the small sample size reduced accuracy. Relative to newly diagnosed Graves' patients, persistent ones had lower TCR diversity.

Building the TCR beta libraries relied on iRepertoire HTBI primers, and CDR3 regions underwent Arm-PCR. Using its own MiXCR run on the multiplex PCR reads, TCRdb lists one record per CDR3 protein. The sample includes roughly 500,000 distinct CDR3 sequences, around 20% seen only once; the top ten take under 9%. Noted time point: persistent/refractory GD, antithyroid drugs over 5 years with positive TRAb. Making the TCR library involved RNA that had been extracted from PBMCs. Staff drew about 8.2 milliliters of peripheral blood into EDTA tubes. The germline gives CDR1 LNHDA, CDR2 SQIVND (reference sequence). J gave up 6 bases and V 6 bases, and 11 bases lay outside the gene matches. The CDR3 is 14 residues long.

The sequenced sample was peripheral blood mononuclear cells (PBMCs), obtained when the disease was refractory, from a patient treated with antithyroid drugs. The clonotype comes from a female donor with Graves disease. The gene calls are TRBV19 and TRBJ2-7, with TRBD1 matching 7 bases. CDR3 nucleotides: TGTGCCAGTAGACAGGGGACGGCGATCGGCGAGCAGTACTTC. It translates to CASRQGTAIGEQYF.